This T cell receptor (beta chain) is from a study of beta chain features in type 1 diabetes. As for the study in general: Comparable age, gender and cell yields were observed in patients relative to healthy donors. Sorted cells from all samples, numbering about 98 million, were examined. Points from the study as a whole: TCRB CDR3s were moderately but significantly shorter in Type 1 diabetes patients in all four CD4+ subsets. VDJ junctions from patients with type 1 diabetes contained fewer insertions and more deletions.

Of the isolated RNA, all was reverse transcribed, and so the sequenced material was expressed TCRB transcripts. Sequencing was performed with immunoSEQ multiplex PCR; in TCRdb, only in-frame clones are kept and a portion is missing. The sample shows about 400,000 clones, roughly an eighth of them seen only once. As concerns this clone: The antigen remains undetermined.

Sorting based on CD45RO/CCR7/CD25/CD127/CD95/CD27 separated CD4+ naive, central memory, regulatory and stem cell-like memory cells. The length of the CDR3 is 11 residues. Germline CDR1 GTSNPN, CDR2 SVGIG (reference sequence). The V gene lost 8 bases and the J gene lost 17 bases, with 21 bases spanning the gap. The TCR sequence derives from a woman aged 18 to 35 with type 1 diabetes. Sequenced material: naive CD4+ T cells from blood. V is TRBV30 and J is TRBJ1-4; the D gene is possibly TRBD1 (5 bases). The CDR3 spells CAGGRDSLSFF. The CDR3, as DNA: TGTGCCGGAGGGAGGGACTCCCTTTCTTTTTTT.